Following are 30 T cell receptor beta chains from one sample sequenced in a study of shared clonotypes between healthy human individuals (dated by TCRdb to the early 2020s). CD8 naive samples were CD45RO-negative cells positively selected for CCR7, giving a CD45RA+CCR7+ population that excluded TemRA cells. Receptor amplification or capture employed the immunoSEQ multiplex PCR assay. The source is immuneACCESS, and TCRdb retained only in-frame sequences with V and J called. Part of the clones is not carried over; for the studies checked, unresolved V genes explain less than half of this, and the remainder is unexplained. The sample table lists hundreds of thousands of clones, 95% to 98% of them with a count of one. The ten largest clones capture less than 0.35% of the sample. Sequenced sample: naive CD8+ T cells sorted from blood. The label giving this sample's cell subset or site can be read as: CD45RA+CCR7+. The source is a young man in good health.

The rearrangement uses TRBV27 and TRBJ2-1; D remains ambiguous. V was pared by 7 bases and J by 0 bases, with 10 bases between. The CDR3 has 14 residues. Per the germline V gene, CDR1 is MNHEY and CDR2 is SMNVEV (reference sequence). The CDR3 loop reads CASTRASSYNEQFF. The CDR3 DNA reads TGTGCCAGCACCCGGGCGAGCTCCTACAATGAGCAGTTCTTC.

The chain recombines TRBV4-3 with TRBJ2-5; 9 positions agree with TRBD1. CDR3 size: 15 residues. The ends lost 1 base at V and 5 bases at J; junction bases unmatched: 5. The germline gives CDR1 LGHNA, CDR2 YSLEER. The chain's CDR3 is CASSQGFGTGETQYF. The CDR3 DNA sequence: TGCGCCAGCAGCCAAGGTTTCGGGACAGGGGAGACCCAGTACTTC.

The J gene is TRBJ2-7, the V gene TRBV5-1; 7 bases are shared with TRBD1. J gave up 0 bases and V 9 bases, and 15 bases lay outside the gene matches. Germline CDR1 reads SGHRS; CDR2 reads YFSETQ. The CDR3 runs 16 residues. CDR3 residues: CANRGNPQINSYEQYF. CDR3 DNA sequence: TGCGCCAACAGGGGAAACCCTCAAATTAACTCCTACGAGCAGTACTTC.

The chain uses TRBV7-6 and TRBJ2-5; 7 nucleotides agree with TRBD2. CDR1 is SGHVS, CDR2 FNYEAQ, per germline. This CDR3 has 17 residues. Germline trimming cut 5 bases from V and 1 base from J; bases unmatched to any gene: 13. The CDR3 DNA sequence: TGTGCCAGCAGCCGGCTAGCGGACGACACTCTCCAAGAGACCCAGTACTTC. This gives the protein CASSRLADDTLQETQYF.

The CDR3, as DNA: TGTGCCAACCGGAACGAGGGGAGCACTGAAGCTTTCTTT. Its translation: CANRNEGSTEAFF. V is TRBV7-9 and J is TRBJ1-1; D may be TRBD1 (5 bases). The germline gives CDR1 SEHNR, CDR2 FQNEAQ (reference sequence). The CDR3 totals 13 residues. V was pared by 10 bases and J by 4 bases, with 16 bases between.

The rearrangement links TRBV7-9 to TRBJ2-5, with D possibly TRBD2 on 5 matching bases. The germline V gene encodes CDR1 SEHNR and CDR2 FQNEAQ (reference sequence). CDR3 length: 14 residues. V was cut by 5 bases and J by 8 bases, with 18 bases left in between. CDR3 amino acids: CASSDTGSDKTQYF. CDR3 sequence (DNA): TGTGCCAGCAGCGATACTGGGAGTGATAAAACCCAGTACTTC. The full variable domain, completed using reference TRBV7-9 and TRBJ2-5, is DTGVSQNPRHKITKRGQNVTFRCDPISEHNRLYWYRQTLGQGPEFLTYFQNEAQLEKSRLLSDRFSAERPKGSFSTLEIQRTEQGDSAMYLCASSDTGSDKTQYFGPGTRLLVL.

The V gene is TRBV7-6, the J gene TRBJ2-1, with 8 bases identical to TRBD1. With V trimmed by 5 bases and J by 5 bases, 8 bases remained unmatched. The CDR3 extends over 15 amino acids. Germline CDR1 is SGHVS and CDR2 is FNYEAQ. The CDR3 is CASSPGTGGNNEQFF. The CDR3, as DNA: TGTGCCAGCAGCCCCGGGACAGGAGGAAACAATGAGCAGTTCTTC.

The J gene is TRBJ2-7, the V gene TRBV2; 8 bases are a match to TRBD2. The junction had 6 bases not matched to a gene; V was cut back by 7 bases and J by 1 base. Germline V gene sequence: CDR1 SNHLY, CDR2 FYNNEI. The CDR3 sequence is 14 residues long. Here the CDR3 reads CASMEAGGSYEQYF. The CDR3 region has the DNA TGTGCCAGCATGGAGGCGGGGGGATCCTACGAGCAGTACTTC. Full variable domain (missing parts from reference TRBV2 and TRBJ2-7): EPEVTQTPSHQVTQMGQEVILRCVPISNHLYFYWYRQILGQKVEFLVSFYNNEISEKSEIFDDQFSVERPDGSNFTLKIRSTKLEDSAMYFCASMEAGGSYEQYFGPGTRLTVT.

The chain's CDR3 is CASSFGKQVTYEQYF. The CDR3 DNA reads as TGTGCCAGCAGTTTTGGGAAACAGGTAACCTACGAGCAGTACTTC. This chain connects TRBV28 to TRBJ2-7, with D tentatively TRBD1 (5 bases). CDR3 length: 15 amino acids. Trimming took off 3 bases at V and 2 bases at J, with 14 bases between the two ends. The V gene's germline CDR1 is MDHEN and CDR2 SYDVKM.

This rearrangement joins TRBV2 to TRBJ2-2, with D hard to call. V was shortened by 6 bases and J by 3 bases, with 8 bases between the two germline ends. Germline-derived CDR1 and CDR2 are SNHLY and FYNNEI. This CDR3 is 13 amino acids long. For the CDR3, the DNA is TGTGCCAGCAGGGGAAGACACACCGGGGAGCTGTTTTTT. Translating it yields CASRGRHTGELFF.

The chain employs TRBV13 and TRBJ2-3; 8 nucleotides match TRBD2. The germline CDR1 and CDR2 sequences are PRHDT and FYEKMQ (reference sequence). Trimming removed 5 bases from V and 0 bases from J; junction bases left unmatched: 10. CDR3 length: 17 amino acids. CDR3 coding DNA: TGTGCCAGCAGCCGAATCGGGAGGGCCGCTAGCACAGATACGCAGTATTTT. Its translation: CASSRIGRAASTDTQYF.

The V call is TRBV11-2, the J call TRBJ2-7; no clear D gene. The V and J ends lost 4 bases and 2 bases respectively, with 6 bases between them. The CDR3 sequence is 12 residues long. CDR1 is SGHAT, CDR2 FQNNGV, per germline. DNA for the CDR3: TGTGCCAGCAGCTCACATACCTACGAGCAGTACTTC. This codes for CASSSHTYEQYF.

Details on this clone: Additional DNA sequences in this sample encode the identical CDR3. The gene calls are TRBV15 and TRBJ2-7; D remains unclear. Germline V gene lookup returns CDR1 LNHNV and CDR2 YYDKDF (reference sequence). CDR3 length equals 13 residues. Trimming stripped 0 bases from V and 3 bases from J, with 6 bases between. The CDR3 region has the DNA TGTGCCACCAGCAGAGATATGAGCTACGAGCAGTACTTC. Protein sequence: CATSRDMSYEQYF. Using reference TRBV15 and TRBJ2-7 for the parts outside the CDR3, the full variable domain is DAMVIQNPRYQVTQFGKPVTLSCSQTLNHNVMYWYQQKSSQAPKLLFHYYDKDFNNEADTPDNFQSRRPNTSFCFLDIRSPGLGDTAMYLCATSRDMSYEQYFGPGTRLTVT.

The CDR3 is CSANIRGGNVAFF. Written as DNA, the CDR3 is TGCAGCGCCAACATTCGTGGTGGCAACGTGGCTTTCTTT. This chain joins TRBV29-1 and TRBJ1-1, with D hard to call. Germline CDR1 reads SQVTM; CDR2 reads ANQGSEA. The CDR3 is made up of 13 amino acids. Trimming cost V 7 bases and J 11 bases, with 23 bases left between them.

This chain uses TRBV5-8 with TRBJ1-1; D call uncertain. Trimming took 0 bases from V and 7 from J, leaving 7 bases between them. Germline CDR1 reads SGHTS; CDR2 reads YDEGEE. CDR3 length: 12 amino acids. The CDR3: CASSLGGLEAFF. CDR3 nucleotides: TGTGCCAGCAGCTTGGGCGGACTTGAAGCTTTCTTT.

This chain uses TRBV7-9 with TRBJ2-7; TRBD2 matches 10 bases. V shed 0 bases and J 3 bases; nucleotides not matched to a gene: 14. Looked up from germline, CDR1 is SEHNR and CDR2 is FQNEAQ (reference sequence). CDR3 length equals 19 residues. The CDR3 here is CASSLASAGGPFLVYEQYF. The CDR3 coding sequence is TGTGCCAGCAGCTTAGCCTCAGCGGGAGGGCCTTTTTTAGTCTACGAGCAGTACTTC.

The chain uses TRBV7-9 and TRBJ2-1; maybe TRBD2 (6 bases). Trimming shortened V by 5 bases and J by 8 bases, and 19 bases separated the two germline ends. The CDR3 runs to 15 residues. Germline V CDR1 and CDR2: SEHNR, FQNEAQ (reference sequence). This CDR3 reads CASSPPGEVMDEQFF. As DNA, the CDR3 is TGTGCCAGCAGCCCTCCGGGGGAGGTAATGGATGAGCAGTTCTTC. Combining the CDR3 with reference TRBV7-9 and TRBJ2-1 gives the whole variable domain DTGVSQNPRHKITKRGQNVTFRCDPISEHNRLYWYRQTLGQGPEFLTYFQNEAQLEKSRLLSDRFSAERPKGSFSTLEIQRTEQGDSAMYLCASSPPGEVMDEQFFGPGTRLTVL.

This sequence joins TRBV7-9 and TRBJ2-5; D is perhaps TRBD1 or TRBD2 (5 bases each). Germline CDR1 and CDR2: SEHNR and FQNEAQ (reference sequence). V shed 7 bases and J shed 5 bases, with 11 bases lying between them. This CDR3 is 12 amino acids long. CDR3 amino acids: CASTAWGETQYF. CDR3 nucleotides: TGTGCCAGCACCGCCTGGGGGGAGACCCAGTACTTC.

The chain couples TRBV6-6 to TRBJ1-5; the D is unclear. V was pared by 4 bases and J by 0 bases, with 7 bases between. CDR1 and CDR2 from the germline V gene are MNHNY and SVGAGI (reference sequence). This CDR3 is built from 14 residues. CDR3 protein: CASSSHVSNQPQHF. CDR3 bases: TGTGCCAGCAGTTCACACGTTAGCAATCAGCCCCAGCATTTT.

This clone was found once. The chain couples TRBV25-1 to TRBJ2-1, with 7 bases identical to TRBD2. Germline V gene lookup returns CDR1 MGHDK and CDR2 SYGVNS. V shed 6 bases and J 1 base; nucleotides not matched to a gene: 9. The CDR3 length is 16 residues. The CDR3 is CASSGRTGVSYNEQFF. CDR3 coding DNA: TGTGCCAGCAGCGGGAGGACGGGGGTATCCTACAATGAGCAGTTCTTC.

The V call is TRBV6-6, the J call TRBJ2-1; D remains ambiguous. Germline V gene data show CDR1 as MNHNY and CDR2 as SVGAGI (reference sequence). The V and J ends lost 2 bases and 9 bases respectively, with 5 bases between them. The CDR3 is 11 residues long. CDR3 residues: CASSYVGEQFF. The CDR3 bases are TGTGCCAGCAGTTACGTTGGTGAGCAGTTCTTC.

CDR3 coding DNA: TGTGCCAGCAGCAGGATTGAGCGGTTGAATGAGCAGTTCTTC. Its translation: CASSRIERLNEQFF. The chain has TRBV7-8 and TRBJ2-1, with D possibly TRBD2 on 5 matching bases. Germline V CDR1 and CDR2: SGHVS, FQNEAQ. Trimming pared 5 bases from V and 7 bases from J, leaving 15 bases between. This CDR3 has 14 residues. The full variable domain, completed using reference TRBV7-8 and TRBJ2-1, is GAGVSQSPRYKVAKRGQDVALRCDPISGHVSLFWYQQALGQGPEFLTYFQNEAQLDKSGLPSDRFFAERPEGSVSTLKIQRTQQEDSAVYLCASSRIERLNEQFFGPGTRLTVL.

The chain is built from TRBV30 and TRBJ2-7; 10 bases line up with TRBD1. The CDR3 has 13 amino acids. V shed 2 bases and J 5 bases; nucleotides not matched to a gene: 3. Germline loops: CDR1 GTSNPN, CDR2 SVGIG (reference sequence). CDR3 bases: TGTGCCTGGAGTCGACAGGGGGCTGACGAGCAGTACTTC. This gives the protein CAWSRQGADEQYF.

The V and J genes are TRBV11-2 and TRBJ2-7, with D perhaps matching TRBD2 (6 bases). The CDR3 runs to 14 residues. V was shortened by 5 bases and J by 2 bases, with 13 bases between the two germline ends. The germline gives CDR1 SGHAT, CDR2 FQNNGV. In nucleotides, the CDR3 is TGTGCCAGCAGCCCCGGGGACTTAACCTACGAGCAGTACTTC. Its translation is CASSPGDLTYEQYF.

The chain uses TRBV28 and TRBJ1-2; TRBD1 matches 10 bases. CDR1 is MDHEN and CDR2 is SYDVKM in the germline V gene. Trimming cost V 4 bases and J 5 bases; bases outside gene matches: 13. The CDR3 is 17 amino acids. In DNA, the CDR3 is TGTGCCAGCAGTTCCTCCCAGACAGGGGGCGCAGGGTATGGCTACACCTTC. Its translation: CASSSSQTGGAGYGYTF.

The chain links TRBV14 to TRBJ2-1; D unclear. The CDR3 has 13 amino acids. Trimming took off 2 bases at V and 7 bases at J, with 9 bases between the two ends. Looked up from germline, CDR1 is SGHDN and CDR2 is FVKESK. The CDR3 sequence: CASSQFRKNEQFF. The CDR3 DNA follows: TGTGCCAGCAGCCAATTCAGAAAAAATGAGCAGTTCTTC.

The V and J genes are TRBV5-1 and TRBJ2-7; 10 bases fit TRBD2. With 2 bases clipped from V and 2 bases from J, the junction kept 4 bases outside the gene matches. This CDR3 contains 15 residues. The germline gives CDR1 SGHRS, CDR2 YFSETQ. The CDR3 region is CASSLSSGSTYEQYF. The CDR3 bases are TGCGCCAGCAGCTTATCTAGCGGGAGCACCTACGAGCAGTACTTC.

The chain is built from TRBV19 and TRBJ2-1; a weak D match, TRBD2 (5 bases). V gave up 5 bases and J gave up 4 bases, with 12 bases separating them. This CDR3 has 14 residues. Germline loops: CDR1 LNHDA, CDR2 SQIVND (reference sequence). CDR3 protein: CASSQLEGYNEQFF. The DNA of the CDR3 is TGTGCCAGTAGTCAACTAGAGGGATACAATGAGCAGTTCTTC.

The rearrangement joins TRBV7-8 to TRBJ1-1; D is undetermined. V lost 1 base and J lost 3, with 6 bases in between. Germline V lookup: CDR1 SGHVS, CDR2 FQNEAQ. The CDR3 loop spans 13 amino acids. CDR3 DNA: TGTGCCAGCAGCTTAGGTACAGACACTGAAGCTTTCTTT. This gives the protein CASSLGTDTEAFF.

The CDR3 protein is CASSFRGSSYNEQFF. The CDR3 coding sequence is TGTGCCAGCAGTTTCCGCGGGAGCTCCTACAATGAGCAGTTCTTC. The J gene is TRBJ2-1, the V gene TRBV28, with 7 positions matching TRBD2. Germline values: CDR1 MDHEN, CDR2 SYDVKM. CDR3 size: 15 residues. J gave up 0 bases and V 3 bases, and 2 bases lay outside the gene matches.